The clone carrying this TCR beta chain was seen many times. The CDR3 totals 15 residues. Germline V CDR1 and CDR2: MNHEY, SMNVEV (reference sequence). The trim removed 3 bases at V and 0 bases at J, leaving 4 bases unmatched. These data originate in a study of blood T cell repertoires in COVID-19. About the study: Acute-phase and convalescent COVID-19 samples originated in the United States, Italy and Spain. From T cells, B-cell-depleted T cells, or PBMCs came the material, which was cDNA or gDNA.

As originally analysed: Amplification with reference gene primers provided the estimates of nucleated cell counts. The data were produced by immunoSEQ multiplex PCR, yet TCRdb's version contains in-frame clones alone and is incomplete. That table furnishes V, J and clone size, whereas the DNA furnished D and trimming. The repertoire consists of around 260,000 clones, with about nine tenths occurring once and the leading ten covering around 3%. Input material: peripheral blood. The receptor comes from a woman in her thirties with active or convalescent COVID-19. The genes are TRBV27 and TRBJ1-2, with TRBD1 identical over 7 bases. The CDR3 DNA reads TGTGCCAGCAGTTTGTCCAGGGGGGCTAACTATGGCTACACCTTC. Protein: CASSLSRGANYGYTF.